The 2 T cell receptor beta chains below come from one sample, sequenced in a study of blood T cell repertoires in COVID-19. Profiling relied on immunoSEQ multiplex PCR, and the TCRdb table lists in-frame clones only, not all of them. Of 150,000 or so clones in the sample, about 90% are singletons; the top ten hold 7%. The specimen sequenced was PBMCs or T cells enriched from blood (not recorded which). The receptors shown here come from a woman in her fifties or sixties who had recovered from COVID-19.

This chain joins TRBV5-1 and TRBJ1-5, with TRBD1 matching 10 bases. Germline loops: CDR1 SGHRS, CDR2 YFSETQ. This CDR3 contains 15 residues. J lost 5 bases, V lost 0 bases, and 2 bases had no gene match. CDR3 region: CASSLVGTGDQPQHF. The CDR3 region has the DNA TGCGCCAGCAGCTTGGTCGGGACAGGGGATCAGCCCCAGCATTTT. Filled out from reference TRBV5-1 and TRBJ1-5, the complete variable domain reads KAGVTQTPRYLIKTRGQQVTLSCSPISGHRSVSWYQQTPGQGLQFLFEYFSETQRNKGNFPGRFSGRQFSNSRSEMNVSTLELGDSALYLCASSLVGTGDQPQHFGDGTRLSIL.

For this clone: The same CDR3 also results from other DNA sequences found in this sample. J is TRBJ2-3 and V is TRBV7-2, with 13 bases aligning to TRBD2. The CDR3 has 17 residues. Germline values: CDR1 SGHTA, CDR2 FQGNSA. V dropped 5 bases and J dropped 1; count of bases not matched to a gene: 6. The CDR3 here is CASSPPGLAGGTDTQYF. The DNA of the CDR3 is TGTGCCAGCAGCCCCCCAGGACTAGCGGGAGGCACAGATACGCAGTATTTT.